A selection of T cell receptor beta chains follows, all from one sample in a study of blood T cell repertoires in COVID-19. Libraries were prepared by immunoSEQ multiplex PCR; TCRdb keeps only in-frame clonotypes and omits some of them. This sample has under 250,000 clones, with over 70% found just once. What was sequenced was peripheral blood. The receptors here all came from a man over 45 with active or convalescent COVID-19. CDR3s include the opening cysteine and the closing phenylalanine or tryptophan. A D gene is named only where the DNA matches it firmly. Some rows have no size entry. The others give once, few or many, or a class for an expanded clone.

>.|TRBV4-3|TRBJ1-2|TRBD1
CASSQHTGTEYGYTF
TGCGCCAGCAGCCAACACACCGGGACAGAGTATGGCTACACCTTC
>.|TRBV15|TRBJ2-2|.
CATSGSRGGELFF
TGTGCCACCAGCGGGAGCCGGGGGGGGGAGCTGTTTTTT
>.|TRBV9|TRBJ1-1|.
CASSVGEGWNTEAFF
TGTGCCAGCAGCGTAGGTGAGGGTTGGAACACTGAAGCTTTCTTT
>.|TRBV27|TRBJ1-2|.
CASSWGTNYGYTF
TGTGCCAGCAGTTGGGGGACAAACTATGGCTACACCTTC
>.|TRBV5-1|TRBJ1-1|TRBD1
CASSLDAGTGGALRF
TGCGCCAGCAGCTTGGACGCCGGGACAGGGGGCGCCTTGCGCTTT
>.|TRBV6-5|TRBJ1-2|TRBD1
CASSYTSTGGGYTF
TGTGCCAGCAGTTACACCAGCACAGGGGGTGGCTACACCTTC
>.|TRBV5-8|TRBJ1-1|TRBD1
CASSFDRGNTEAFF
TGTGCCAGCAGCTTTGACAGGGGAAACACTGAAGCTTTCTTT
>.|TRBV30|TRBJ1-3|.
CAWSAAGGNTIYF
TGTGCCTGGAGTGCAGCGGGGGGAAACACCATATATTTT
>.|TRBV6-5|TRBJ1-4|.
CASSTRDNLREKLFF
TGTGCCAGCAGTACCCGGGACAACCTACGTGAAAAACTGTTTTTT
>.|TRBV15|TRBJ2-5|.
CATSTTGKAQYF
TGTGCCACCAGTACTACAGGGAAGGCCCAGTACTTC
>.|TRBV27|TRBJ1-5|.
CASSPDRRSNQPQHF
TGTGCCAGCAGCCCAGACAGACGCAGCAATCAGCCCCAGCATTTT
>.|TRBV7-2|TRBJ1-5|TRBD1
CASSLAWSGTGGNQPQHF
TGTGCCAGCAGCTTAGCCTGGTCAGGGACAGGGGGCAATCAGCCCCAGCATTTT
>.|TRBV6-4|TRBJ2-3|TRBD2
CASSDSLAGADTQYF
TGTGCCAGCAGTGACTCACTAGCGGGAGCAGATACGCAGTATTTT
>.|TRBV7-3|TRBJ1-1|.
CASSYRRNTEAFF
TGTGCCAGCAGCTACCGGAGGAACACTGAAGCTTTCTTT
>.|TRBV28|TRBJ2-2|TRBD1
CASSLWGQGRTGELFF
TGTGCCAGCAGTTTATGGGGACAGGGACGGACCGGGGAGCTGTTTTTT
>.|TRBV25-1|TRBJ2-3|TRBD2
CASSELAGGSRTDTQYF
TGTGCCAGCAGTGAACTAGCGGGGGGGAGTAGGACAGATACGCAGTATTTT
>many|TRBV5-1|TRBJ2-7|TRBD2
CASSLAGGTYEQYF
TGCGCCAGCAGCTTGGCGGGGGGGACCTACGAGCAGTACTTC
>.|TRBV7-6|TRBJ2-2|.
CASSLDTQGGELFF
TGTGCCAGCAGCTTAGACACTCAGGGCGGGGAGCTGTTTTTT
>.|TRBV6-5|TRBJ2-4|.
CASMRDLTLGNIQYF
TGTGCCAGCATGAGGGACTTAACCCTGGGAAACATTCAGTACTTC
>many|TRBV29-1|TRBJ2-7|.
CSVRGLLSYEQYF
TGCAGCGTCAGAGGACTATTAAGCTACGAGCAGTACTTC
>.|TRBV7-8|TRBJ1-5|.
CASSTWTRDSNQPQHF
TGTGCCAGCAGCACCTGGACCAGGGATAGCAATCAGCCCCAGCATTTT
>few|TRBV9|TRBJ2-7|TRBD2
CASSRLADYEQYF
TGTGCCAGCAGCCGACTAGCGGACTACGAGCAGTACTTC
>.|TRBV30|TRBJ2-7|.
CAWSVRVYEQYF
TGTGCCTGGAGTGTTCGAGTCTACGAGCAGTACTTC
>.|TRBV6-5|TRBJ2-1|TRBD2
CASSTRLAGVYEQFF
TGTGCCAGCAGTACTCGACTAGCGGGAGTATATGAGCAGTTCTTC
>.|TRBV6-5|TRBJ2-7|TRBD1
CASGRSGGYEQYF
TGTGCCAGCGGCAGATCAGGGGGCTACGAGCAGTACTTC